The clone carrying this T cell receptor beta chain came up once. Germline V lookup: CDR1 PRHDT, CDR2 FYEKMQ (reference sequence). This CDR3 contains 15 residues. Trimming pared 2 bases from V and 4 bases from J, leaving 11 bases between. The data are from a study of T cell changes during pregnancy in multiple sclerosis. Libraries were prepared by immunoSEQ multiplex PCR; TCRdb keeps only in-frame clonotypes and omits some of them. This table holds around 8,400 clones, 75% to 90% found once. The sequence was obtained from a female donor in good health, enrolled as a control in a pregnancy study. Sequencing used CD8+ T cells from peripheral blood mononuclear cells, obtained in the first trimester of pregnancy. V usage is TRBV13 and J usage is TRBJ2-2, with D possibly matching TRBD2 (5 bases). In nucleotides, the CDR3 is TGTGCCAGCAGCTTAAGAGGAGCGGTCACCGGGGAGCTGTTTTTT. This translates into CASSLRGAVTGELFF. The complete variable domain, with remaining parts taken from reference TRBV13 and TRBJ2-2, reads AAGVIQSPRHLIKEKRETATLKCYPIPRHDTVYWYQQGPGQDPQFLISFYEKMQSDKGSIPDRFSAQQFSDYHSELNMSSLELGDSALYFCASSLRGAVTGELFFGEGSRLTVL.